This is a list of T cell receptor beta chains from one sample in a study of breast tumors, draining lymph nodes, adjacent tissues. TCRdb reprocessed the multiplex PCR reads with MiXCR, giving one entry per CDR3 protein. The table has 290,000 or so distinct CDR3 sequences, 30% to 35% seen once; the top ten hold 0.85% to 1.2%. The source material was axillary lymph node tissue. These receptors were obtained from a female donor with breast cancer. Some clones in this sample may be carry-over from other donors' samples. Each CDR3 is given with its conserved first and last residue.

J gene: TRBJ1-1
V gene: TRBV5-1
CDR3 protein: CASSLGVDTEAFF

J gene: TRBJ2-7
V gene: TRBV30
CDR3 protein: CAWSVPPVGGRGYEQYF

J gene: TRBJ1-2
V gene: TRBV19
CDR3 protein: CASSNSGVAGHTF

J gene: TRBJ2-7
V gene: TRBV2
CDR3 protein: CASSDPSEQYF

J gene: TRBJ2-7
V gene: TRBV2
CDR3 protein: CASIQGYLRHYEQYF

J gene: TRBJ2-3
V gene: TRBV10-3
CDR3 protein: CAIKTRSTDTQYF

J gene: TRBJ2-3
V gene: TRBV9
CDR3 protein: CASSVDSGGLRDTQYF

J gene: TRBJ2-7
V gene: TRBV10-3
CDR3 protein: CAISEGTDTYEQYF

J gene: TRBJ1-2
V gene: TRBV7-2
CDR3 protein: CASSYRTDGFNYGYTF

J gene: TRBJ1-1
V gene: TRBV4-1
CDR3 protein: CASSQDWGQVLKQAFF

J gene: TRBJ2-7
V gene: TRBV18
CDR3 protein: CASSITDAEQYF

J gene: TRBJ2-3
V gene: TRBV11-3
CDR3 protein: CASSLDPLATQYF

J gene: TRBJ2-7
V gene: TRBV20-1
CDR3 protein: CSAKLATTYEQYF

J gene: TRBJ1-2
V gene: TRBV10-3
CDR3 protein: CAISGRGQRTYTF

J gene: TRBJ2-1
V gene: TRBV20-1
CDR3 protein: CSAPTSGRVDEQFF

J gene: TRBJ2-7
V gene: TRBV24-1
CDR3 protein: CATSVPGFPYEQYF

J gene: TRBJ2-1
V gene: TRBV20-1
CDR3 protein: CSAREASRYNEQFF

J gene: TRBJ2-3
V gene: TRBV5-1
CDR3 protein: CASSLESWDRETDTQYF

J gene: TRBJ2-5
V gene: TRBV29-1
CDR3 protein: CSVEAPRIQETQYF

J gene: TRBJ2-7
V gene: TRBV11-2
CDR3 protein: CASSLRGQPSSYEQYF

J gene: TRBJ1-5
V gene: TRBV9
CDR3 protein: CASSSAGTSGRNGEQPQHF

J gene: TRBJ1-5
V gene: TRBV12-3/TRBV12-4
CDR3 protein: CASSWTGGSQPQHF

J gene: TRBJ2-1
V gene: TRBV4-3
CDR3 protein: CASSLQTQNNEQFF

J gene: TRBJ2-5
V gene: TRBV3-1
CDR3 protein: CASKASGIQETQYF

J gene: TRBJ1-4
V gene: TRBV2
CDR3 protein: CASRLGEDEKLFF

J gene: TRBJ2-7
V gene: TRBV18
CDR3 protein: CASSPPGQLGSEQYF

J gene: TRBJ1-2
V gene: TRBV19
CDR3 protein: CASTYSTGGGYTF

J gene: TRBJ1-5
V gene: TRBV12-3/TRBV12-4
CDR3 protein: CASRGSNQPQHF

J gene: TRBJ2-7
V gene: TRBV14
CDR3 protein: CASSLSVPGLAGINYEQYF

J gene: TRBJ2-3
V gene: TRBV11-1
CDR3 protein: CASSLADTPYF

J gene: TRBJ2-5
V gene: TRBV5-4
CDR3 protein: CASSSRRTQYF

J gene: TRBJ2-5
V gene: TRBV20-1
CDR3 protein: CSAPRSGRVQETQYF

J gene: TRBJ2-4
V gene: TRBV7-2
CDR3 protein: CASSSSGGNIQYF

J gene: TRBJ2-7
V gene: TRBV11-2
CDR3 protein: CASSLGHLAGAYEQYF

J gene: TRBJ2-1
V gene: TRBV7-9
CDR3 protein: CASRLAGRNEQFF

J gene: TRBJ2-3
V gene: TRBV29-1
CDR3 protein: CSVATPARTDTQYF

J gene: TRBJ1-3
V gene: TRBV6-1
CDR3 protein: CASSEGFSGNTIYF

J gene: TRBJ1-6
V gene: TRBV5-8
CDR3 protein: CASSLAGGGNSPLHF

J gene: TRBJ1-5
V gene: TRBV7-8
CDR3 protein: CASSSVGGRWGDSYNEHF

J gene: TRBJ2-7
V gene: TRBV7-2
CDR3 protein: CASSTTPAAYEQYF

J gene: TRBJ1-1
V gene: TRBV12-3/TRBV12-4
CDR3 protein: CASSPLSGTKDTEAFF

J gene: TRBJ2-5
V gene: TRBV5-6
CDR3 protein: CASSVGRDRVYQETQYF

J gene: TRBJ1-4
V gene: TRBV9
CDR3 protein: CASSVVDEGAREKLFF

J gene: TRBJ2-1
V gene: TRBV11-3
CDR3 protein: CASSLLVGNEQFF

J gene: TRBJ2-7
V gene: TRBV5-5
CDR3 protein: CASSLADYEQYF

J gene: TRBJ2-3
V gene: TRBV7-3
CDR3 protein: CASSSDLGADTQYF

J gene: TRBJ1-5
V gene: TRBV7-9
CDR3 protein: CASGGANQPQHF

J gene: TRBJ1-4
V gene: TRBV29-1
CDR3 protein: CSVSVSAQLFF

J gene: TRBJ2-3
V gene: TRBV12-3/TRBV12-4
CDR3 protein: CASSQRLAGDVADTQYF

J gene: TRBJ1-1
V gene: TRBV11-2
CDR3 protein: CASRGQALMNTEAFF

J gene: TRBJ2-1
V gene: TRBV30
CDR3 protein: CALGRLAGQEQFF

J gene: TRBJ1-4
V gene: TRBV5-1
CDR3 protein: CASSPGGLATNEKLFF